This TCR beta chain originates from a study of blood T cell repertoires in COVID-19 (dated by TCRdb to the early 2020s). Concerning the study at large: Samples covering the acute and convalescent phases of COVID-19 were provided by collaborators in the United States, Italy and Spain. The material from the prospective study consisted of cDNA or gDNA derived from T cells, B-cell-depleted T cells, or PBMCs. The dataset comprised deeply sampled blood TCRbeta repertoires from subjects exposed to, actively infected with, or recovered from COVID-19. The repertoires were released in a freely available public database meant as a resource for research on the immune response to SARS-CoV-2. The samples were drawn from two sources: the first 160 participants of the ongoing ImmuneRACE study, and fewer than 1,500 subjects contributed by 6 global collaborators. Sample metadata almost always included a de-identified subject ID, COVID-19 status, age in years and sex. Where available, HLA class I and class II types were obtained from metadata supplied by the sample provider rather than from assay-based typing.

About this clone itself: Its target antigen remains unknown. The sample holds no much larger clone one base away, and base qualities are not on file.

Participants in the prospective study were enrolled through a virtual design, were aged 18 to 89 years, and lived in 24 United States geographic areas. In the prospective study, cohorts were assigned on the basis of participant-reported clinical history obtained from a screening survey and a study questionnaire. Mobile phlebotomists in the prospective study collected whole blood, serum and a nasopharyngeal or oropharyngeal swab from every participant. Participants in the prospective study had the option to provide additional blood draws and questionnaires over a 2-month period. Blood samples from the prospective study were shipped frozen or at room temperature prior to DNA extraction. Trimming takes 3 bases off V and 10 bases off J; junction bases not matched to a gene: 4. Its CDR3 holds 14 amino acids, cysteine through phenylalanine. Only the CDR3 DNA is retained, 42 bases long and in frame from the first base. The germline V gene (reference sequence) yields LNHNV for CDR1 and YYDKDF for CDR2.

Study-wide conclusions, independent of this receptor: How much clinical and demographic metadata was included differed by source and by participant, and the metadata was provided uncurated.

The immunoSEQ Assay, a bias-controlled multiplex PCR, was used to amplify TCRbeta CDR3 regions from genomic DNA. For the original study's pipeline: The number of nucleated cells in each sample was estimated by amplification of reference gene primers within the assay. Sequence reads were collapsed and filtered to measure the absolute abundance of every unique TCRbeta CDR3 rearrangement. For each sample, productive Simpson clonality was calculated as the square root of Simpson's diversity index over productive rearrangements. The immuneACCESS repertoire file appears here via TCRdb, limited to in-frame rearrangements. These files lack a portion of the clones; in checked studies, under half of the deficit traces to unresolved V genes, and the cause of the others is not known. The V and J calls and clone size are taken from that table; D and trimming were inferred from the DNA. For this sample there are 200,000 to 300,000 clones; roughly 88% appear just once. More than 1% of the sample is held by the ten biggest clonotypes.

The chain is assembled from TRBV15 and TRBJ2-1; TRBD2 fits 12 bases in the junction. The clonotype originates from a middle-aged woman with acute COVID-19. The sample was PBMCs or T cells enriched from blood (not recorded which). The DNA sequence is as follows: TGTGCCACCAGCAGTGGACTAGCGGGATACGAGCAGTTCTTC. Its translation reads: CATSSGLAGYEQFF.